The 13 T cell receptor beta chains reported below all come from one sample, sequenced in a study of T cells in Graves' hyperthyroidism and ophthalmopathy. Regions amplified from RNA transcripts were the TCR beta CDR3 regions. The HTBI primer set was used in a first-round RT-PCR of the TCR CDR3. TCRdb re-called the multiplex PCR reads through MiXCR, storing one row per CDR3 protein. This table has 300,000 to 500,000 distinct CDR3 sequences, roughly an eighth appearing once. The source material was blood. All receptors come from a man aged 45-65 years with Graves' ophthalmopathy.

This clonotype has a handful of counts. The chain combines TRBV6-1 with TRBJ2-1, with TRBD2 matching over 8 bases. Trimming took 7 bases from V and 9 from J; bases not matched to a gene: 14. The germline gives CDR1 MNHNS, CDR2 SASEGT. This CDR3 region has 15 residues. CDR3 residues: CASNMGLGPQGEQFF. DNA of the CDR3: TGTGCCAGCAACATGGGACTAGGCCCTCAGGGTGAGCAGTTCTTC.

Ten or more counts support this clonotype. The rearrangement links TRBV27 to TRBJ1-6, with D hard to call. There are 15 residues in the CDR3. V was clipped by 6 bases and J by 0 bases, with 9 bases between them. Germline V gives CDR1 MNHEY, CDR2 SMNVEV (reference sequence). The CDR3 loop reads CASRPKSSYNSPLHF. DNA for the CDR3: TGTGCCAGCAGGCCGAAGAGCTCCTATAATTCACCCCTCCACTTT.

This clonotype was recorded many times. The J gene is TRBJ1-2, the V gene TRBV2, with 7 bases fitting TRBD1. CDR3 length: 15 amino acids. CDR1 and CDR2 (germline): SNHLY, FYNNEI. V was clipped by 1 base and J by 6 bases; unmatched bases: 8. CDR3 in amino acids: CASSEDDRVKNGYTF. The CDR3 bases are TGTGCCAGCAGTGAAGACGACAGGGTTAAGAATGGCTACACCTTC.

This clonotype occurred many times. The genes are TRBV15 and TRBJ2-5, with unresolved D. The CDR3 is made up of 14 amino acids. Germline lookup yields CDR1 LNHNV and CDR2 YYDKDF (reference sequence). The V and J ends lost 4 bases and 2 bases respectively, with 11 bases between them. CDR3 sequence (DNA): TGTGCCACCAGCACTCGGACGGAACAAGAGACCCAGTACTTC. This translates into CATSTRTEQETQYF.

The chain links TRBV29-1 to TRBJ2-1; D possibly matches TRBD1 or TRBD2 (5 bases each). Germline V gene data show CDR1 as SQVTM and CDR2 as ANQGSEA. CDR3 length equals 16 residues. Trimming took 4 bases from V and 6 from J, leaving 22 bases between them. Written as DNA, the CDR3 is TGCAGCGTTGTAAGTACCCGGGGCAAAGCCCCCAATGAGCAGTTCTTC. This translates into CSVVSTRGKAPNEQFF.

The rearrangement links TRBV20-1 to TRBJ2-1; D is undetermined. The V end lost 1 base, the J end lost 8 bases, and 6 bases lay between the germline ends. Germline V gene lookup returns CDR1 DFQATT and CDR2 SNEGSKA (reference sequence). This CDR3 spans 11 amino acids. CDR3 DNA sequence: TGCAGTGCTAGAGTGGGCTATGAGCAGTTCTTC. Translation: CSARVGYEQFF.

This clonotype was counted at least ten times. The rearrangement links TRBV12-3 or TRBV12-4 to TRBJ2-5; TRBD1 matches 8 bases. This CDR3 spans 12 amino acids. Unmatched junction bases numbered 2, after V lost 6 bases and J lost 5 bases. The CDR3 DNA sequence: TGTGCCAGCAGCCGACAGGGGGAGACCCAGTACTTC. Translating gives CASSRQGETQYF.

This clonotype was counted between two and nine times. The gene calls are TRBV6-2 or TRBV6-3 and TRBJ1-5; D gene ambiguous. The V and J ends lost 3 bases and 4 bases respectively, with 19 bases between them. CDR3 length: 17 amino acids. The germline V gene has CDR1 MNHEY and CDR2 SVGEGT. The CDR3 is CASSYDLDGRPNQPQHF. CDR3 coding DNA: TGTGCCAGCAGTTATGATCTGGACGGCAGACCAAATCAGCCCCAGCATTTT.

The chain combines TRBV10-1 with TRBJ2-7, with 9 bases identical to TRBD2. CDR1 and CDR2 (germline): WNHNN, SYGVQD (reference sequence). The ends lost 0 bases at V and 2 bases at J; junction bases unmatched: 5. The CDR3 runs to 16 residues. CDR3 nucleotides: TGCGCCAGCAGTGAGTCAGGGCTAGCGGGAACCTACGAGCAGTACTTC. As protein: CASSESGLAGTYEQYF.

The rearrangement joins TRBV19 to TRBJ1-4; D call uncertain. The CDR3 totals 16 residues. The germline V and J ends were trimmed by 6 bases and 0 bases, with 14 bases remaining between them. CDR1 LNHDA and CDR2 SQIVND come from the germline V gene (reference sequence). The CDR3 protein is CASSFEGLATNEKLFF. CDR3 DNA: TGTGCCAGTAGCTTTGAGGGTCTAGCAACTAATGAAAAACTGTTTTTT.

In this sample, this clonotype turned up many times. The rearrangement links TRBV12-3 or TRBV12-4 to TRBJ2-2; D possibly uses TRBD1 or TRBD2 (5 bases each). The ends were cut back, 5 bases at V and 6 bases at J, with 19 bases in the middle. The CDR3 length is 16 residues. CDR3 region: CASSPRVGDPAGELFF. For the CDR3, the DNA is TGTGCCAGCAGTCCTAGGGTCGGGGACCCAGCCGGGGAGCTGTTTTTT.

At least ten counts were recorded for this clonotype. The chain has TRBV14 and TRBJ2-1; D possibly corresponds to TRBD2 (7 bases). Looked up from germline, CDR1 is SGHDN and CDR2 is FVKESK. The CDR3 runs 13 residues. Deletions cut 4 bases from V and 5 bases from J, with 9 bases between. CDR3 region: CASSRGGHNEQFF. The CDR3 region has the DNA TGTGCCAGCAGCCGGGGGGGGCACAATGAGCAGTTCTTC.

This clonotype has only a few counts. This chain links TRBV29-1 with TRBJ1-2, with D unresolved. Germline V gene sequence: CDR1 SQVTM, CDR2 ANQGSEA. This CDR3 region has 15 residues. V dropped 0 bases and J dropped 0 bases, with 11 bases sitting between them. Here the CDR3 reads CSVEEFRRSNYGYTF. The CDR3 DNA is TGCAGCGTTGAAGAGTTCCGACGTTCTAACTATGGCTACACCTTC.